The rows below give T cell receptor beta chains drawn from one sample of a study of blood T cell repertoires in COVID-19. Sequenced by immunoSEQ multiplex PCR; TCRdb stores in-frame clones only, minus some. The table records hundreds of thousands of clones, 88% of them present only once. Sequencing was done on a sample of peripheral blood. Source of these receptors: a man aged 35 to 55 with acute or convalescent COVID-19. Each CDR3 is given with its conserved first and last residue. Fields, in order: J gene, D gene, V gene, CDR3 protein. A D gene is named only where the DNA matches it firmly.

J: TRBJ2-6
D: TRBD2
V: TRBV5-1
CDR3: CASSSPRGAGANVLTF

J: TRBJ1-2
D: -
V: TRBV6-6
CDR3: CASSSTAWTF

J: TRBJ2-2
D: -
V: TRBV11-2
CDR3: CASSLGLGLALNTGELFF

J: TRBJ2-7
D: TRBD2
V: TRBV4-1
CDR3: CASSMPGLGGEQYF

J: TRBJ2-7
D: TRBD2
V: TRBV4-3
CDR3: CASSQRLAGGRETYEQYF

J: TRBJ2-3
D: TRBD2
V: TRBV4-1
CDR3: CASSHGGALGTDTQYF

J: TRBJ2-6
D: TRBD1
V: TRBV4-3
CDR3: CASSHGQGGDSGANVLTF

J: TRBJ1-1
D: -
V: TRBV27
CDR3: CASSWEGTNTEAFF

J: TRBJ1-4
D: -
V: TRBV6-5
CDR3: CASSSRQPEKLFF

J: TRBJ2-6
D: -
V: TRBV18
CDR3: CASSPIAGSAGANVLTF

J: TRBJ2-1
D: TRBD2
V: TRBV13
CDR3: CASSLVPGGTGNEQFF

J: TRBJ1-1
D: -
V: TRBV7-2
CDR3: CASMVAGGWNTEAFF

J: TRBJ2-1
D: -
V: TRBV2
CDR3: CASSELPLGEQFF

J: TRBJ2-7
D: -
V: TRBV27
CDR3: CASSPRGRIYEQYF

J: TRBJ2-4
D: -
V: TRBV19
CDR3: CASAPLGGAKNIQYF

J: TRBJ2-3
D: -
V: TRBV7-2
CDR3: CASSLPGRADTQYF

J: TRBJ1-1
D: TRBD1
V: TRBV20-1
CDR3: CSASRGQVNTEAFF

J: TRBJ1-2
D: -
V: TRBV6-4
CDR3: CASDRAREGYTF

J: TRBJ2-1
D: TRBD2
V: TRBV18
CDR3: CASSLPSGRAQNEQFF

J: TRBJ2-7
D: TRBD1
V: TRBV4-1
CDR3: CASSQPGTGVSYEQYF

J: TRBJ2-1
D: -
V: TRBV19
CDR3: CASSTEVAAYNEQFF

J: TRBJ2-1
D: TRBD1
V: TRBV28
CDR3: CASSLGTGRGEQFF

J: TRBJ2-1
D: -
V: TRBV18
CDR3: CASSRLLADNEQFF

J: TRBJ1-5
D: -
V: TRBV10-1
CDR3: CASKRTQSNQPQHF

J: TRBJ2-7
D: -
V: TRBV27
CDR3: CASSLKQGNYYEQYF

J: TRBJ1-6
D: -
V: TRBV7-6
CDR3: CASSLGSAGESPLHF

J: TRBJ2-5
D: TRBD2
V: TRBV9
CDR3: CASSVVVAGGLETQYF

J: TRBJ2-2
D: TRBD1
V: TRBV27
CDR3: CASSPDRGRVTGELFF

J: TRBJ1-1
D: -
V: TRBV29-1
CDR3: CSVEDNTAFF

J: TRBJ1-2
D: -
V: TRBV19
CDR3: CASGTTGYTF

J: TRBJ2-2
D: -
V: TRBV10-2
CDR3: CASTLVPSTGELFF

J: TRBJ2-4
D: -
V: TRBV3-1/TRBV3-2
CDR3: CASSSHQLAKNIQYF

J: TRBJ1-1
D: -
V: TRBV6-1
CDR3: CASSDTGTRGTEAFF

J: TRBJ2-5
D: TRBD1
V: TRBV5-1
CDR3: CASNPGGHGTETQYF

J: TRBJ2-1
D: TRBD1
V: TRBV27
CDR3: CASSFIGHRGYNEQFF

J: TRBJ2-1
D: -
V: TRBV24-1
CDR3: CATSDLSRGEQFF

J: TRBJ2-3
D: TRBD2
V: TRBV11-2
CDR3: CASSPSGGASTDTQYF

J: TRBJ1-2
D: -
V: TRBV6-5
CDR3: CASSNPTRVDGYTF

J: TRBJ1-1
D: TRBD1
V: TRBV19
CDR3: CASTRDREWDTEAFF

J: TRBJ2-1
D: TRBD2
V: TRBV4-3
CDR3: CASSQDPERELPYNEQFF

J: TRBJ2-7
D: TRBD2
V: TRBV28
CDR3: CASSPGTSGRSIYEQYF

J: TRBJ1-6
D: -
V: TRBV5-1
CDR3: CASSPTGFGSPLHF

J: TRBJ2-7
D: TRBD2
V: TRBV5-1
CDR3: CASSLLAGGLYEQYF

J: TRBJ1-2
D: -
V: TRBV30
CDR3: CAWSQGNYGYTF

J: TRBJ2-1
D: TRBD2
V: TRBV19
CDR3: CASSTNTGGRFEQFF

J: TRBJ1-1
D: -
V: TRBV6-5
CDR3: CAIIAGTGTEAFF